These 30 T cell receptor beta chains share one sample of origin, sequenced in a study of beta chain features in type 1 diabetes. Findings and caveats of the study: Shortening that was moderate but significant affected the TCRB CDR3s of Type 1 diabetes patients in all four CD4+ subsets.

The whole isolated RNA underwent reverse transcription, so sequencing captured expressed TCRB transcripts. Repertoires were generated with immunoSEQ multiplex PCR, while TCRdb's copy carries only in-frame clones and drops some. Found here are about 660,000 clones, over 12% of them singletons; the top ten hold 0.03% to 0.045%. These receptors have no known antigen. Source material: naive CD4+ T cells from blood. These receptors originate from a young man with type 1 diabetes.

Regarding this clone: This likely comes from a read error, as the CDR3 has no conserved phenylalanine or tryptophan at its end. The DNA is omitted, as the CDR3 cannot be located on it reliably, and the CDR3 follows TCRdb's listing. This chain uses TRBV7-9 with TRBJ2-3; whether TRBD2, the table's D call, matches the DNA was not checked. The CDR3 is made up of 13 amino acids, end residues included. Germline V gene lookup returns CDR1 SEHNR and CDR2 FQNEAQ (reference sequence). CDR3 loop: CASSPSQAAGGQL.

The rearrangement links TRBV29-1 to TRBJ2-7, with D unresolved. This CDR3 has 12 residues. Germline assignment: CDR1 SQVTM and CDR2 ANQGSEA. The V end lost 6 bases, the J end lost 0 bases, and 9 bases lay between the germline ends. The CDR3 sequence is CSVLTYSYEQYF. CDR3 DNA sequence: TGCAGCGTCCTGACCTACTCCTACGAGCAGTACTTC.

The chain recombines TRBV30 with TRBJ2-7; TRBD2 matches 14 bases. The ends lost 3 bases at V and 4 bases at J; junction bases unmatched: 23. CDR3 length: 21 amino acids. From germline, CDR1 is GTSNPN and CDR2 SVGIG (reference sequence). This CDR3 is CAWRDSTLTSGRAARLYEQYF. In nucleotides, the CDR3 is TGTGCCTGGAGGGACTCCACCCTGACTAGCGGGAGGGCCGCACGCCTATACGAGCAGTACTTC.

This clone was counted a few times. CDR3 amino acids: CSVGQGASTNEKLFF. The CDR3 region has the DNA TGCAGCGTAGGACAGGGGGCTTCGACTAATGAAAAACTGTTTTTT. The V and J genes are TRBV29-1 and TRBJ1-4, with 11 bases that match TRBD1. This CDR3 has 15 residues. Germline trimming cut 6 bases from V and 2 bases from J; bases unmatched to any gene: 5. CDR1 is SQVTM, CDR2 ANQGSEA, per germline.

The V call is TRBV7-2, the J call TRBJ2-5, with D uncertain. V was clipped by 3 bases and J by 5 bases, with 16 bases between them. The CDR3 sequence is 15 residues long. The germline gives CDR1 SGHTA, CDR2 FQGNSA. CDR3 bases: TGTGCCAGCAGCTTTACCACCAACCTGATCGAGACCCAGTACTTC. This gives the protein CASSFTTNLIETQYF.

The gene calls are TRBV27 and TRBJ1-1; D gene ambiguous. V lost 5 bases, J lost 5 bases, and 12 bases lay in between. In germline, CDR1 is MNHEY, CDR2 SMNVEV (reference sequence). The CDR3 runs 13 residues. CDR3 nucleotide sequence: TGTGCCAGCAGTCTTCCCGGGGTAACTGAAGCTTTCTTT. Translating gives CASSLPGVTEAFF.

This chain joins TRBV5-1 and TRBJ2-5; 9 bases map to TRBD1. This CDR3 contains 15 residues. CDR1 is SGHRS and CDR2 is YFSETQ in the germline V gene. J was trimmed by 5 bases and V by 4 bases; bases with no gene match: 9. CDR3 region: CASSAGTGKSETQYF. CDR3 nucleotides: TGCGCCAGCAGCGCCGGGACAGGGAAATCGGAGACCCAGTACTTC.

This sequence joins TRBV7-2 and TRBJ1-4, with D possibly TRBD1 on 6 matching bases. Germline V lookup: CDR1 SGHTA, CDR2 FQGNSA. CDR3 length: 15 amino acids. Trimming removed 4 bases from V and 5 bases from J, with 14 bases in between. This chain's CDR3 is CASSSTGRGNEKLFF. CDR3 coding DNA: TGTGCCAGCAGCTCCACAGGGAGGGGGAATGAAAAACTGTTTTTT.

There are a few counts of this clone. The V call is TRBV27, the J call TRBJ1-5; a possible D gene is TRBD1 (5 bases). The length of the CDR3 is 15 residues. Looked up from germline, CDR1 is MNHEY and CDR2 is SMNVEV (reference sequence). V lost 6 bases and J lost 1, with 13 bases in between. CDR3 region: CASRSGGWSNQPQHF. The CDR3 DNA is TGTGCCAGCAGATCGGGGGGATGGAGCAATCAGCCCCAGCATTTT.

This clone has only a few counts. The chain carries TRBV20-1 and TRBJ2-3; 7 nucleotides align to TRBD2. V shed 6 bases, J shed 5 bases, and the junction held 2 bases outside the gene matches. CDR3 size: 11 residues. Germline-derived CDR1 and CDR2 are DFQATT and SNEGSKA (reference sequence). CDR3: CSAERGDTQYF. CDR3 in DNA: TGCAGTGCGGAGCGGGGAGATACGCAGTATTTT.

The rearrangement uses TRBV4-1 and TRBJ2-1; 7 positions match TRBD2. Trimming cost V 2 bases and J 7 bases; bases outside gene matches: 17. Germline CDR1 MGHRA, CDR2 YSYEKL. The CDR3 runs to 18 residues. CDR3 in DNA: TGCGCCAGCAGCCAAATGGCAATGGTACTGGGGAGGGAGAATGAGCAGTTCTTC. Translation gives CASSQMAMVLGRENEQFF.

This clone came up a few times. The rearrangement joins TRBV4-3 to TRBJ1-1; D is uncertain. With 1 base removed from V and 3 bases from J, the gap between germline ends came to 6 bases. Germline-derived CDR1 and CDR2 are LGHNA and YSLEER. The CDR3 length is 13 residues. CDR3 residues: CASSQVGYTEAFF. Written as DNA, the CDR3 is TGCGCCAGCAGCCAAGTTGGGTACACTGAAGCTTTCTTT.

The gene calls are TRBV28 and TRBJ2-1, with D perhaps being TRBD1 or TRBD2 (5 bases each). Germline assignment: CDR1 MDHEN and CDR2 SYDVKM. The CDR3 spans 15 residues. The V gene lost 6 bases and the J gene lost 7 bases, with 19 bases spanning the gap. CDR3 region: CASSIFSSSGNEQFF. The CDR3 nucleotides are TGTGCCAGCAGCATCTTTTCTAGCTCAGGGAATGAGCAGTTCTTC.

In regard to this clone: This sample also contains other DNA sequences that code for the same CDR3. The chain recombines TRBV7-3 with TRBJ2-5, with a weak D call TRBD2 (6 bases). Trimming took off 3 bases at V and 1 base at J, with 6 bases between the two ends. CDR1 and CDR2 from the germline V gene are SGHTA and FQGTGA. The CDR3 extends over 13 amino acids. As DNA, the CDR3 is TGTGCCAGCAGCTTGGGACTCCAAGAGACCCAGTACTTC. This codes for CASSLGLQETQYF.

In its sample, this clone was seen a few times. The CDR3 region has the DNA TGTGCCAGCAGCCTCGGGCCAGGGGATACGCAGTATTTT. As protein: CASSLGPGDTQYF. The chain joins TRBV5-4 to TRBJ2-3; D possibly corresponds to TRBD1 (5 bases). The CDR3 contains 13 residues. Trimming stripped 4 bases from V and 6 bases from J, with 12 bases between. Germline CDR1 reads SGHNT; CDR2 reads YYREEE (reference sequence).

This clone was detected only a few times. The chain recombines TRBV5-1 with TRBJ2-1; possibly TRBD2 for D (5 bases). Per germline, CDR1 SGHRS and CDR2 YFSETQ. Trimming cost V 1 base and J 2 bases, with 13 bases left between them. This CDR3 has 16 amino acids. CDR3 sequence (DNA): TGCGCCAGCAGCTTGAACTTGGCGGGTACCTACAATGAGCAGTTCTTC. Amino acid sequence: CASSLNLAGTYNEQFF.

The V and J genes are TRBV5-1 and TRBJ2-5; 11 nucleotides line up with TRBD2. The J segment lost 3 bases and the V segment lost 4 bases, leaving 5 bases of the junction unmatched. CDR3 length: 15 residues. Germline assignment: CDR1 SGHRS and CDR2 YFSETQ. CDR3 sequence: CASSPVAGGEETQYF. The CDR3 bases are TGCGCCAGCAGCCCCGTAGCGGGAGGGGAAGAGACCCAGTACTTC.

The chain carries TRBV9 and TRBJ2-3; the match to TRBD1 covers 9 bases. The V and J ends lost 0 bases and 2 bases, in that order; junction bases with no gene match: 1. CDR3 length: 15 residues. CDR1 is SGDLS and CDR2 is YYNGEE in the germline V gene. The CDR3 bases are TGTGCCAGCAGCGTAGACAGGGGGCTCACAGATACGCAGTATTTT. Residues: CASSVDRGLTDTQYF. Complete variable domain (other parts from reference TRBV9 and TRBJ2-3): DSGVTQTPKHLITATGQRVTLRCSPRSGDLSVYWYQQSLDQGLQFLIQYYNGEERAKGNILERFSAQQFPDLHSELNLSSLELGDSALYFCASSVDRGLTDTQYFGPGTRLTVL.

This rearrangement joins TRBV18 to TRBJ2-3; D gene uncertain. The CDR3 consists of 14 residues. In germline, CDR1 is KGHSH, CDR2 LQKENI. Trimming removed 6 bases from V and 3 bases from J, with 13 bases in between. CDR3 sequence: CASSQVTVTDTQYF. CDR3 sequence (DNA): TGTGCCAGCTCGCAAGTAACCGTGACAGATACGCAGTATTTT. The complete variable domain, with remaining parts taken from reference TRBV18 and TRBJ2-3, reads NAGVMQNPRHLVRRRGQEARLRCSPMKGHSHVYWYRQLPEEGLKFMVYLQKENIIDESGMPKERFSAEFPKEGPSILRIQQVVRGDSAAYFCASSQVTVTDTQYFGPGTRLTVL.

The chain employs TRBV30 and TRBJ1-2; weak D call: TRBD1 (6 bases). Germline V gene data show CDR1 as GTSNPN and CDR2 as SVGIG (reference sequence). The CDR3 covers 14 residues. V shed 1 base and J shed 5 bases, with 14 bases lying between them. The CDR3 sequence is CAWSGGAPSYGYTF. As DNA, the CDR3 is TGTGCCTGGAGTGGGGGGGCCCCCTCATATGGCTACACCTTC.

The chain combines TRBV5-6 with TRBJ1-4, with D unresolved. Per the germline V gene, CDR1 is SGHDT and CDR2 is YYEEEE. This CDR3 comprises 13 residues. V lost 4 bases and J 4 bases, leaving 8 bases between the germline ends. The CDR3 DNA reads as TGTGCCAGCAGCGTGACCCTTAATGAAAAACTGTTTTTT. It codes for CASSVTLNEKLFF.

This clone was detected a few times. The V and J genes are TRBV27 and TRBJ2-1; 12 bases line up with TRBD2. The CDR3 contains 17 residues. Germline CDR1 reads MNHEY; CDR2 reads SMNVEV (reference sequence). V lost 5 bases to trimming and J lost 1 base; unmatched junction nucleotides: 6. This chain's CDR3 is CASSQRTSGTSYNEQFF. The CDR3 DNA reads TGTGCCAGCAGTCAACGGACTAGCGGGACTTCCTACAATGAGCAGTTCTTC.

Worth noting for this clone: Additional DNA sequences in this sample encode the identical CDR3. This sequence joins TRBV5-1 and TRBJ2-5; D not resolved. The CDR3 covers 13 residues. Trimming took off 2 bases at V and 5 bases at J, with 10 bases between the two ends. The V gene's germline CDR1 is SGHRS and CDR2 YFSETQ. CDR3 sequence reads: CASSLSGSETQYF. CDR3 DNA: TGCGCCAGCAGCTTATCAGGCTCGGAGACCCAGTACTTC.

The chain combines TRBV5-1 with TRBJ2-7; the match to TRBD2 covers 9 bases. This CDR3 is 15 amino acids long. CDR1 SGHRS and CDR2 YFSETQ come from the germline V gene. Trimming at V came to 0 bases and at J to 3 bases, leaving 4 bases not matched to a gene. The CDR3 protein is CASSLAAGGVYEQYF. The CDR3 DNA reads TGCGCCAGCAGCTTGGCGGCGGGAGGGGTCTACGAGCAGTACTTC.

A few counts support this clone. This rearrangement joins TRBV18 to TRBJ2-2, with D uncertain. Germline CDR1 reads KGHSH; CDR2 reads LQKENI. The CDR3 totals 13 residues. The V and J ends lost 5 bases and 3 bases respectively, with 7 bases between them. The CDR3 nucleotides read TGTGCCAGCTCAAACCGAGACACCGGGGAGCTGTTTTTT. Translating gives CASSNRDTGELFF.

V usage is TRBV4-1 and J usage is TRBJ2-7; possible D gene TRBD2, 6 bases. Germline assignment: CDR1 MGHRA and CDR2 YSYEKL. The V end lost 4 bases, the J end lost 2 bases, and 18 bases lay between the germline ends. The CDR3 covers 16 residues. The CDR3 DNA is TGCGCCAGCAGCCGGGAGCCCGGGACGGGAGCCTACGAGCAGTACTTC. Its translation: CASSREPGTGAYEQYF.

The chain joins TRBV29-1 to TRBJ2-3; TRBD1 might be the D (5 bases). Germline loops: CDR1 SQVTM, CDR2 ANQGSEA. V was pared by 5 bases and J by 3 bases, with 12 bases between. The CDR3 loop spans 13 amino acids. CDR3 residues: CSVRAGWTDTQYF. The CDR3 bases are TGCAGCGTTCGGGCAGGGTGGACAGATACGCAGTATTTT.

This clone was observed a handful of times. The genes are TRBV14 and TRBJ2-2, with D possibly called TRBD1 or TRBD2 (5 bases each). V lost 4 bases, J lost 0 bases, and 12 bases lay in between. Germline CDR1 is SGHDN and CDR2 is FVKESK. The CDR3 is 16 amino acids. In nucleotides, the CDR3 is TGTGCCAGCAGCCCTTGGACGGGGCCGAACACCGGGGAGCTGTTTTTT. It yields the protein CASSPWTGPNTGELFF.

The chain employs TRBV7-8 and TRBJ1-2; D uncertain. V was cut by 5 bases and J by 8 bases, with 21 bases left in between. The CDR3 sequence is 15 residues long. From germline, CDR1 is SGHVS and CDR2 FQNEAQ. CDR3 protein: CASSPLTVLKQGYTF. Written as DNA, the CDR3 is TGTGCCAGCAGCCCCCTAACAGTTCTCAAACAGGGCTACACCTTC. Full variable domain (outside the CDR3, taken from reference TRBV7-8 and TRBJ1-2): GAGVSQSPRYKVAKRGQDVALRCDPISGHVSLFWYQQALGQGPEFLTYFQNEAQLDKSGLPSDRFFAERPEGSVSTLKIQRTQQEDSAVYLCASSPLTVLKQGYTFGSGTRLTVV.

The genes are TRBV4-2 and TRBJ2-3; TRBD2 matches at 13 bases. CDR1 and CDR2 (germline): LGHNA, YNFKEQ. This CDR3 has 21 residues. J gave up 2 bases and V 4 bases, and 18 bases lay outside the gene matches. This chain's CDR3 is CASSRNLLGTSGAPVTDTQYF. The CDR3 coding sequence is TGTGCCAGCAGCCGCAACCTCCTCGGGACTAGCGGGGCACCCGTCACAGATACGCAGTATTTT.